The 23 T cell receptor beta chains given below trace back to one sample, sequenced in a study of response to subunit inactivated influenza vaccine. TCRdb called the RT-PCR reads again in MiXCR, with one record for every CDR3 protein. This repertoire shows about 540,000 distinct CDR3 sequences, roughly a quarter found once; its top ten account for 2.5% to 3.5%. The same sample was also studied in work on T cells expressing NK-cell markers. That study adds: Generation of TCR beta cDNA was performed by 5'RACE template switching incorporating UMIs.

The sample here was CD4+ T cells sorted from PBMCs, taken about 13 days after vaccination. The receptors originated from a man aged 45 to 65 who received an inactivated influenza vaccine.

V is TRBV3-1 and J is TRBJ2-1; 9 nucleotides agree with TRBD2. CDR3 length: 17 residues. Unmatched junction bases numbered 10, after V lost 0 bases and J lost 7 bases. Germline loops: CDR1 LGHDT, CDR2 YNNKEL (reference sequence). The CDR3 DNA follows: TGTGCCAGCAGCCAAGAAAGGCTAGCGGGGCTTAGGAATGAGCAGTTCTTC. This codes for CASSQERLAGLRNEQFF.

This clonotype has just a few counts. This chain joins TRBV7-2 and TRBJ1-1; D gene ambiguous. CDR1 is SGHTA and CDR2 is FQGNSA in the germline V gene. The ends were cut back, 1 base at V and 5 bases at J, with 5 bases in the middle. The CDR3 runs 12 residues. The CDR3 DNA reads TGTGCCAGCAGCTTAGAAGCGACTGAAGCTTTCTTT. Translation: CASSLEATEAFF.

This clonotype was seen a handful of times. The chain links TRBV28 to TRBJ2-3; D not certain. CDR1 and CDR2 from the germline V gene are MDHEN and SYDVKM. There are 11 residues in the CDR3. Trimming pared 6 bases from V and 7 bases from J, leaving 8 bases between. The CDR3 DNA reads TGTGCCAGCAGCATCGGCTATACGCAGTATTTT. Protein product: CASSIGYTQYF.

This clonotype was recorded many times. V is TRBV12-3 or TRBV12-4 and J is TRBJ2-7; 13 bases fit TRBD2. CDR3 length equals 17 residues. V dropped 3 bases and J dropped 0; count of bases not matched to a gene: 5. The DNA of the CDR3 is TGTGCCAGCAGTTTCTCCGGGACTAGCGGGGCCTCCTACGAGCAGTACTTC. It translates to CASSFSGTSGASYEQYF.

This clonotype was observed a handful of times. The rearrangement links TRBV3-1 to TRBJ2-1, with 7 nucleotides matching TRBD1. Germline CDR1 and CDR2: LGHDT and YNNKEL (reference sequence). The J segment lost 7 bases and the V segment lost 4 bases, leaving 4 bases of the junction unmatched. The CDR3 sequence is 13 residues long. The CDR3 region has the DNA TGTGCCAGCAGCCGAGACAGGGTTAATGAGCAGTTCTTC. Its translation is CASSRDRVNEQFF.

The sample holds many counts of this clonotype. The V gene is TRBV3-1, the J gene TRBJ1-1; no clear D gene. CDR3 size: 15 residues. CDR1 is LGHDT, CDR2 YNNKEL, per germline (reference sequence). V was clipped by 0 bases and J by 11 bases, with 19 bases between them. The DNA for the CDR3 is TGTGCCAGCAGCCAAGATCTCACTTTGTCCGGAGGCGCTTTCTTT. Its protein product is CASSQDLTLSGGAFF.

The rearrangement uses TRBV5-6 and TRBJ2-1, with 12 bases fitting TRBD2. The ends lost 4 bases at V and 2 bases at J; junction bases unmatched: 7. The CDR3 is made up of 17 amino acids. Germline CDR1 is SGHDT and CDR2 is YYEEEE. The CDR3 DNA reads TGTGCCAGCAGCCAACCAGGACTAGCGGGAACCTACAATGAGCAGTTCTTC. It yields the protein CASSQPGLAGTYNEQFF.

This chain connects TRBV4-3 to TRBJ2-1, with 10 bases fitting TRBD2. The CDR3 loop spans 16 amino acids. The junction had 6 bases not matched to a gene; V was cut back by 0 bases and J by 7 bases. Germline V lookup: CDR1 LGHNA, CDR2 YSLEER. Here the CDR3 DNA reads TGCGCCAGCAGCCAAGATGCGCTAGCGGGAGTGAATGAGCAGTTCTTC. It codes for CASSQDALAGVNEQFF.

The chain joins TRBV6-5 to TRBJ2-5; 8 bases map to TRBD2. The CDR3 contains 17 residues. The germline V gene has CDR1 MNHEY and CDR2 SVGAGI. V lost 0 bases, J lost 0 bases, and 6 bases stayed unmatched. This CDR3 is CASSYSIVAGNQETQYF. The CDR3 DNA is TGTGCCAGCAGTTACTCGATTGTAGCGGGAAACCAAGAGACCCAGTACTTC.

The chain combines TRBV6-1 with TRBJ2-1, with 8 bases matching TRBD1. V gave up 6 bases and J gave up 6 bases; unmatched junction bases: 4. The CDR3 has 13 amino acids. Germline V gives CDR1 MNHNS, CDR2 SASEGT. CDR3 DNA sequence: TGTGCCAGCAGGCGGACAGGGTTCAATGAGCAGTTCTTC. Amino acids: CASRRTGFNEQFF.

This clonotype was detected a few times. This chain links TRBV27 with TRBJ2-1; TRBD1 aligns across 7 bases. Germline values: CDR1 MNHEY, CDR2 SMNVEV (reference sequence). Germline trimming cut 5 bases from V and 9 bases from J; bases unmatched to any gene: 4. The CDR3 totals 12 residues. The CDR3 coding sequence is TGTGCCAGCAGTCCGACAGGGATTGAGCAGTTCTTC. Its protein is CASSPTGIEQFF.

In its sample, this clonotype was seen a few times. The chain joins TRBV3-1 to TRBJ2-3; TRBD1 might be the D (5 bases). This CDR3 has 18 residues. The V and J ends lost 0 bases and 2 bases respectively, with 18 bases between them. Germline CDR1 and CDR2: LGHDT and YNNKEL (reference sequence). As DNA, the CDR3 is TGTGCCAGCAGCCAAGATTGGGCAGGGCAGGAGTTCACAGATACGCAGTATTTT. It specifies CASSQDWAGQEFTDTQYF.

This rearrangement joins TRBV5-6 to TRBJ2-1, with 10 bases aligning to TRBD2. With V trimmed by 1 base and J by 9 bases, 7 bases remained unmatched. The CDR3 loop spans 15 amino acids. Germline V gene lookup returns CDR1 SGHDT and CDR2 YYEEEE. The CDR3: CASSLLSGRAAEQFF. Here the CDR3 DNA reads TGTGCCAGCAGCTTGTTGAGCGGGAGGGCGGCTGAGCAGTTCTTC.

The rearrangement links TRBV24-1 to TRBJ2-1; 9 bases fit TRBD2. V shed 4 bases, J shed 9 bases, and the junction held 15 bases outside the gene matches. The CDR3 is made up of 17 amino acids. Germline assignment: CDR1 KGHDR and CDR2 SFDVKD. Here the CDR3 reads CATSDHLSREGWGEQFF. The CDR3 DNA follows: TGTGCCACCAGTGACCACCTTTCGCGGGAGGGCTGGGGTGAGCAGTTCTTC.

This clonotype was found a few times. CDR3 region: CSPDGYGEQYF. The CDR3 nucleotides read TGCAGTCCGGACGGATATGGGGAGCAGTACTTC. The V gene is TRBV20-1, the J gene TRBJ2-7; D call uncertain. The CDR3 sequence is 11 residues long. Trimming pared 8 bases from V and 7 bases from J, leaving 15 bases between. Germline values: CDR1 DFQATT, CDR2 SNEGSKA (reference sequence).

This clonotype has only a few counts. The CDR3 spells CASGRYNEQFF. In DNA form, the CDR3 reads TGTGCCTCGGGCAGATACAATGAGCAGTTCTTC. The chain joins TRBV6-2 or TRBV6-3 to TRBJ2-1, with D unclear. Germline V CDR1 and CDR2: MNHEY, SVGEGT. The ends were cut back, 11 bases at V and 4 bases at J, with 9 bases in the middle. This CDR3 is built from 11 residues.

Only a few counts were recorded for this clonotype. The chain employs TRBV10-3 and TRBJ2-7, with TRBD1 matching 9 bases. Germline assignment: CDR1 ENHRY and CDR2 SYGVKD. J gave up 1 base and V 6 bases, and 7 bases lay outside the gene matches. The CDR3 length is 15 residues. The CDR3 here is CAIRETGGKSYEQYF. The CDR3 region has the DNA TGTGCCATCAGGGAGACAGGGGGAAAATCCTACGAGCAGTACTTC.

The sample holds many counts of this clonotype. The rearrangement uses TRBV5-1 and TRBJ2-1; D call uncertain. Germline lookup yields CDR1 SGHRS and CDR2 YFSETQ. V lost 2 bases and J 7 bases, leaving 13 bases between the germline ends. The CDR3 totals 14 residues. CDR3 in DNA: TGCGCCAGCAGCTTTCCTAACGTGGGGAATGAGCAGTTCTTC. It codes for CASSFPNVGNEQFF.

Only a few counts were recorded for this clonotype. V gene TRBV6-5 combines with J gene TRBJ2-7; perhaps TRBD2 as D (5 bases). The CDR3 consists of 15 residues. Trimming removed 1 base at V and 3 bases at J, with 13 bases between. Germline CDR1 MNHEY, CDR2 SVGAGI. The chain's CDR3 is CASSYWERGNYEQYF. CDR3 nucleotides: TGTGCCAGCAGTTACTGGGAGCGAGGGAACTACGAGCAGTACTTC.

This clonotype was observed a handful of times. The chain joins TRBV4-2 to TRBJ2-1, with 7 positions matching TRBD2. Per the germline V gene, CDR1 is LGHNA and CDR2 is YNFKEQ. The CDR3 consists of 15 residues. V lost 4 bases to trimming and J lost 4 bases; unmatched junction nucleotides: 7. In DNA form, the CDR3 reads TGTGCCAGCAGCCCGGGACTAAGAGGGTACAATGAGCAGTTCTTC. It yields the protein CASSPGLRGYNEQFF.

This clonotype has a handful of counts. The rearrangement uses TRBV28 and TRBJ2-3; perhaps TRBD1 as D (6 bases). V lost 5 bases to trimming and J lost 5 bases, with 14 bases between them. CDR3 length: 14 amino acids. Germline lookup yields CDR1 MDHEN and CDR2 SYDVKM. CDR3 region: CASSTQGFKDTQYF. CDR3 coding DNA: TGTGCCAGCAGTACTCAGGGGTTCAAAGATACGCAGTATTTT. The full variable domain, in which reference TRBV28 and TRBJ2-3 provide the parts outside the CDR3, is DVKVTQSSRYLVKRTGEKVFLECVQDMDHENMFWYRQDPGLGLRLIYFSYDVKMKEKGDIPEGYSVSREKKERFSLILESASTNQTSMYLCASSTQGFKDTQYFGPGTRLTVL.

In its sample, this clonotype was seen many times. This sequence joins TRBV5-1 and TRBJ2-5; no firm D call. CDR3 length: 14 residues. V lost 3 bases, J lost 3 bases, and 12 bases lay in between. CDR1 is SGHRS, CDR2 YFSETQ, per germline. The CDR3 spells CASSSPGSEETQYF. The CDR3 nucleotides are TGCGCCAGCAGCTCACCGGGTTCGGAAGAGACCCAGTACTTC.

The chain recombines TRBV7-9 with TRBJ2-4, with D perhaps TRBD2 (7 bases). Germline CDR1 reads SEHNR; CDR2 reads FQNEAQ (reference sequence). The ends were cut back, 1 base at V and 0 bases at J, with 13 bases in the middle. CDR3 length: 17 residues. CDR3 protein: CASSLGGRGIAKNIQYF. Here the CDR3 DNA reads TGTGCCAGCAGCTTAGGGGGGAGGGGGATAGCCAAAAACATTCAGTACTTC. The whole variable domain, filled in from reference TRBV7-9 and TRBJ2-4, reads DTGVSQNPRHKITKRGQNVTFRCDPISEHNRLYWYRQTLGQGPEFLTYFQNEAQLEKSRLLSDRFSAERPKGSFSTLEIQRTEQGDSAMYLCASSLGGRGIAKNIQYFGAGTRLSVL.